The 10 T cell receptor beta chains below were found in one sample sequenced in a study of blood T cell repertoires in COVID-19. Generated by immunoSEQ multiplex PCR, the TCRdb table keeps only in-frame clones and is missing some. The sample contains about 310,000 clones, nearly 90% of which appear only once. Source material: PBMCs or T cells enriched from blood (not recorded which). The receptors derive from a woman in her late teens or twenties with acute COVID-19.

The rearrangement joins TRBV7-9 to TRBJ2-7; perhaps TRBD2 as D (5 bases). This CDR3 is 14 amino acids long. V lost 1 base to trimming and J lost 5 bases, with 12 bases between them. Per germline, CDR1 SEHNR and CDR2 FQNEAQ (reference sequence). The CDR3 nucleotides read TGTGCCAGCAGCTTAGGCGTCCGGGGTAACGAGCAGTACTTC. Its translation: CASSLGVRGNEQYF. The complete variable domain, with remaining parts taken from reference TRBV7-9 and TRBJ2-7, reads DTGVSQNPRHKITKRGQNVTFRCDPISEHNRLYWYRQTLGQGPEFLTYFQNEAQLEKSRLLSDRFSAERPKGSFSTLEIQRTEQGDSAMYLCASSLGVRGNEQYFGPGTRLTVT.

In DNA form, the CDR3 reads TGTGCCAGCACACGGGGGGGGAACACCGGGGAGCTGTTTTTT. It yields the protein CASTRGGNTGELFF. This rearrangement joins TRBV6-5 to TRBJ2-2; 8 bases agree with TRBD2. Looked up from germline, CDR1 is MNHEY and CDR2 is SVGAGI. This CDR3 has 14 residues. With 7 bases clipped from V and 1 base from J, the junction kept 2 bases outside the gene matches.

This clone has a single count. The V call is TRBV29-1, the J call TRBJ2-5, with a tentative D call TRBD2 (6 bases). Germline V gives CDR1 SQVTM, CDR2 ANQGSEA. Trimming shortened V by 3 bases and J by 5 bases, and 13 bases separated the two germline ends. The CDR3 length is 13 residues. The CDR3 DNA reads as TGCAGCGTTGACGGGGGTATTGGGGAGACCCAGTACTTC. This codes for CSVDGGIGETQYF.

CDR3 sequence (DNA): TGTGCCAGCAGCCCCGTGCGGGAGGACTTCACCGGGGAGCTGTTTTTT. Protein product: CASSPVREDFTGELFF. The V gene is TRBV11-1, the J gene TRBJ2-2, with 8 bases matching TRBD2. J was trimmed by 4 bases and V by 5 bases; bases with no gene match: 9. This CDR3 is built from 16 residues. CDR1 and CDR2 from the germline V gene are SGHAT and FQDESV (reference sequence).

The chain recombines TRBV12-3 or TRBV12-4 with TRBJ1-1; D is possibly TRBD1 (5 bases). There are 13 residues in the CDR3. Trimming took 6 bases from V and 6 from J, leaving 14 bases between them. The DNA of the CDR3 is TGTGCCAGCAGACAGACAGAATACCCTGAAGCTTTCTTT. Protein: CASRQTEYPEAFF.

The rearrangement joins TRBV19 to TRBJ1-3; D might be TRBD1 (5 bases). CDR1 is LNHDA, CDR2 SQIVND, per germline (reference sequence). With 4 bases removed from V and 2 bases from J, the gap between germline ends came to 12 bases. The CDR3 covers 15 residues. The CDR3 nucleotides are TGTGCCAGTAGTACCGGACAATCAACTGGAAACACCATATATTTT. Translation gives CASSTGQSTGNTIYF.

V gene TRBV6-5 combines with J gene TRBJ2-3, with a weak D call TRBD1 (6 bases). The CDR3 has 12 amino acids. V lost 5 bases, J lost 10 bases, and 13 bases lay in between. Germline V gene data show CDR1 as MNHEY and CDR2 as SVGAGI. The CDR3 DNA follows: TGTGCCAGCAGTCTGACAGGACATGCGCAGTATTTT. Translated: CASSLTGHAQYF.

This clone appeared a single time. The chain joins TRBV12-5 to TRBJ2-1, with 9 bases identical to TRBD2. Trimming removed 5 bases from V and 0 bases from J; junction bases left unmatched: 8. Germline V gene lookup returns CDR1 LGHNT and CDR2 FRNRAP. CDR3 length equals 17 residues. CDR3 protein: CASGNGLAWSSYNEQFF. As DNA, the CDR3 is TGTGCTAGTGGTAACGGACTAGCGTGGAGCTCCTACAATGAGCAGTTCTTC.

The chain combines TRBV11-3 with TRBJ1-5; 8 positions match TRBD1. V lost 8 bases to trimming and J lost 7 bases; unmatched junction nucleotides: 7. Germline assignment: CDR1 SGHNT and CDR2 YENEEA. The CDR3 is 13 residues long. CDR3 loop: CASRYSGGQPQHF. The CDR3 bases are TGTGCCAGCCGATACTCAGGGGGCCAGCCCCAGCATTTT.

A single count supports this clone. The chain uses TRBV28 and TRBJ2-7; D is ambiguous. V dropped 8 bases and J dropped 3 bases, with 23 bases sitting between them. The CDR3 spans 16 residues. The germline gives CDR1 MDHEN, CDR2 SYDVKM. DNA for the CDR3: TGTGCCAGCCCCCCCCAGGTTCTTGTGAAAAGCTACGAGCAGTACTTC. It yields the protein CASPPQVLVKSYEQYF.